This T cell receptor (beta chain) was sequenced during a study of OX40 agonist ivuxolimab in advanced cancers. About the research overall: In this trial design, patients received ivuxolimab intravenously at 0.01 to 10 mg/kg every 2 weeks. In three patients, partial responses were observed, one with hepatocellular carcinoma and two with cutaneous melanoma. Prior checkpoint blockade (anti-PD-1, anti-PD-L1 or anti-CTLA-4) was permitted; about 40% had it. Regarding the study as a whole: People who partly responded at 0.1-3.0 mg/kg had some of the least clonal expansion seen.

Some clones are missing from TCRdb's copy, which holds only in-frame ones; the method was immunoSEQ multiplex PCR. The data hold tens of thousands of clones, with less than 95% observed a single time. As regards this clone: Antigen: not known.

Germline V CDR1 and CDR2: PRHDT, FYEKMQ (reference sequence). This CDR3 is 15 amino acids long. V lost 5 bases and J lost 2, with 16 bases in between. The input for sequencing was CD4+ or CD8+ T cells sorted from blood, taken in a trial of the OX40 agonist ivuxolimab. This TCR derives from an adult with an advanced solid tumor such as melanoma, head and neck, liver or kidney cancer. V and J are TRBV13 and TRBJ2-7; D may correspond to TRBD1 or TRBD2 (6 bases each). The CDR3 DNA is TGTGCCAGCAGCCCCCTAGGGGGGCTGACCTACGAGCAGTACTTC. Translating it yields CASSPLGGLTYEQYF.